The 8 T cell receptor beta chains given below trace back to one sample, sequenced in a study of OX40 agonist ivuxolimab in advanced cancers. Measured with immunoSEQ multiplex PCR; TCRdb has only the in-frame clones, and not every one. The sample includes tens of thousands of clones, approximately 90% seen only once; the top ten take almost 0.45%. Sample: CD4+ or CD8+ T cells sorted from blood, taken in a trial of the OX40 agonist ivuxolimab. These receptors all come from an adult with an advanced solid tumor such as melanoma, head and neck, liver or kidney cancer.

CDR3 amino acids: CASSEVEVLSGNTIYF. The CDR3 coding sequence is TGTGCCAGCTCAGAGGTGGAGGTCCTCTCTGGAAACACCATATATTTT. The rearrangement uses TRBV18 and TRBJ1-3; D unclear. Germline V gives CDR1 KGHSH, CDR2 LQKENI. This CDR3 has 16 residues. The V gene lost 5 bases and the J gene lost 0 bases, with 14 bases spanning the gap.

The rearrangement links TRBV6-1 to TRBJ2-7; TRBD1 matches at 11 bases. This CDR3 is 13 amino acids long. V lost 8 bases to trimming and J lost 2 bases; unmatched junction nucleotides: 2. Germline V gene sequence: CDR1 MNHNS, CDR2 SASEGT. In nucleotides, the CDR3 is TGTGCCAGCGGACAGGGGGCAACCTACGAGCAGTACTTC. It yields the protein CASGQGATYEQYF.

The CDR3 DNA follows: TGTGCCAGTAGGCGGACAGGGATCCCCTACGAGCAGTACTTC. Amino acid sequence: CASRRTGIPYEQYF. V and J are TRBV19 and TRBJ2-7, with TRBD1 matching over 8 bases. V shed 6 bases, J shed 2 bases, and the junction held 6 bases outside the gene matches. Germline lookup yields CDR1 LNHDA and CDR2 SQIVND (reference sequence). This CDR3 is built from 14 residues.

CDR3 protein: CASSWYHDGTITSDTQYF. Here the CDR3 DNA reads TGTGCCAGCAGCTGGTACCACGACGGGACTATAACTTCAGATACGCAGTATTTT. The J gene is TRBJ2-3, the V gene TRBV13; 7 bases map to TRBD2. The trim removed 4 bases at V and 4 bases at J, leaving 17 bases unmatched. This CDR3 comprises 18 residues. Germline V gives CDR1 PRHDT, CDR2 FYEKMQ (reference sequence). Drawing the rest from reference TRBV13 and TRBJ2-3, the complete variable domain is AAGVIQSPRHLIKEKRETATLKCYPIPRHDTVYWYQQGPGQDPQFLISFYEKMQSDKGSIPDRFSAQQFSDYHSELNMSSLELGDSALYFCASSWYHDGTITSDTQYFGPGTRLTVL.

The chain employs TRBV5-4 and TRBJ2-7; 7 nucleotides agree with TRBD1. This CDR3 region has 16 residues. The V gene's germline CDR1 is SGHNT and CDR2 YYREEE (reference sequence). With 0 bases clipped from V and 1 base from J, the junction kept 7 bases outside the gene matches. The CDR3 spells CASSLALGQLSYEQYF. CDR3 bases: TGTGCCAGCAGCTTGGCCCTGGGACAGCTTTCCTACGAGCAGTACTTC.

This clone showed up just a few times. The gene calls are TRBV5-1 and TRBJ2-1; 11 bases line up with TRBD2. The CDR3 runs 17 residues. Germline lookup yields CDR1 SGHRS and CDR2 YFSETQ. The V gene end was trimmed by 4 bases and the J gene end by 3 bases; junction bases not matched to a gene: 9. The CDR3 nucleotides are TGCGCCAGCAGCCGACAACCAACTAGCGGGAGCTACAATGAGCAGTTCTTC. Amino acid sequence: CASSRQPTSGSYNEQFF.

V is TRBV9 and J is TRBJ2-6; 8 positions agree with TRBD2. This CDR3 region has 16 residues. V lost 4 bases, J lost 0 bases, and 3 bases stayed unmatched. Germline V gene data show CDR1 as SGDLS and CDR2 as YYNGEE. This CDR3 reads CASSPSGGSGANVLTF. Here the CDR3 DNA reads TGTGCCAGCAGCCCAAGCGGGGGCTCTGGGGCCAACGTCCTGACTTTC.

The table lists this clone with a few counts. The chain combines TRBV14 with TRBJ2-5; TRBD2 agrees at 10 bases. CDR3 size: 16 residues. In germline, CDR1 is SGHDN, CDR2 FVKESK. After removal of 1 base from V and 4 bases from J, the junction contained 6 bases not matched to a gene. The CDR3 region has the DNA TGTGCCAGCAGCCAAGTCAGGGCTAGCGGGAGAGAGACCCAGTACTTC. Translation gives CASSQVRASGRETQYF.